This paragraph reports one T cell receptor (beta chain). This study enrolled people aged 18 to 89 from approximately 24 US geographic areas. Self-reported history from a screening survey and questionnaire set each donor's cohort. Among Cohort 3 donors, those recovered had two negative PCRs, clearance, or symptom resolution. This CDR3 contains 17 residues. V dropped 6 bases and J dropped 4 bases, with 22 bases sitting between them. Looked up from germline, CDR1 is MGHDK and CDR2 is SYGVNS. Profiling relied on immunoSEQ multiplex PCR, and the TCRdb table lists in-frame clones only, not all of them. The data contain around 300,000 clones, nearly 90% of them singletons. The data derive from a study of blood T cell repertoires in COVID-19. Study in general: Sources were T cells, B-cell-depleted T cells, or PBMCs; the material itself was cDNA or gDNA.

Specimen: PBMCs or T cells enriched from blood (not recorded which). V usage is TRBV25-1 and J usage is TRBJ1-5; the D gene is possibly TRBD1 (6 bases). The origin of this receptor is a woman in her 30s who had recovered from COVID-19. The CDR3 loop reads CASRSLIRTERNQPQHF. As DNA, the CDR3 is TGTGCCAGCAGAAGTCTCATCCGGACAGAAAGAAATCAGCCCCAGCATTTT.